One TCR beta chain is described in this entry. The CDR3 sequence is 15 residues long. V dropped 5 bases and J dropped 0 bases, with 14 bases sitting between them. In germline, CDR1 is MNHEY, CDR2 SMNVEV (reference sequence). Seattle participants joined during active infection and were tracked over time. The data were taken from a study of blood T cell repertoires in COVID-19. The table came from immunoSEQ multiplex PCR; TCRdb's copy has only in-frame clones and leaves some out. The sample yields about 150,000 clones, around 85% seen once. The clonotype was recovered from a woman aged 80 or over with COVID-19, enrolled during active disease. The specimen was peripheral blood. The chain combines TRBV27 with TRBJ2-7; tentatively, D is TRBD1 (6 bases). The CDR3: CASSRKGDNSYEQYF. The CDR3 bases are TGTGCCAGCAGTCGAAAGGGGGACAACTCCTACGAGCAGTACTTC.